These 3 T cell receptor beta chains were all obtained from the same sample, sequenced in a study of blood T cell repertoires in COVID-19. Data came from immunoSEQ multiplex PCR; TCRdb stores just in-frame clones and leaves some out. The sample carries about 140,000 clones, around 88% recorded once. Sequenced input: peripheral blood. The receptors were gathered from a human donor in a cohort sampled during active COVID-19.

This sequence joins TRBV28 and TRBJ1-2; D is perhaps TRBD1 (6 bases). Germline V gene sequence: CDR1 MDHEN, CDR2 SYDVKM. The ends were cut back, 10 bases at V and 1 base at J, with 16 bases in the middle. The length of the CDR3 is 14 residues. The CDR3 loop reads CATLTTGSNYGYTF. For the CDR3, the DNA is TGTGCCACCCTTACTACAGGGAGTAACTATGGCTACACCTTC.

This clone has only a few counts. The chain is built from TRBV28 and TRBJ1-6; D is possibly TRBD1 (5 bases). Trimming pared 3 bases from V and 9 bases from J, leaving 9 bases between. The CDR3 totals 13 residues. CDR1 and CDR2 from the germline V gene are MDHEN and SYDVKM. The CDR3 region has the DNA TGTGCCAGCAGTTTCCGACAGACTTCACCCCTCCACTTT. Protein product: CASSFRQTSPLHF.

The genes are TRBV13 and TRBJ1-3; TRBD1 is a possible D gene (6 bases). The CDR3 runs 14 residues. With 5 bases removed from V and 4 bases from J, the gap between germline ends came to 12 bases. CDR1 and CDR2 from the germline V gene are PRHDT and FYEKMQ (reference sequence). Here the CDR3 DNA reads TGTGCCAGCAGCGTCAGGGGCAGGGGAAACACCATATATTTT. It codes for CASSVRGRGNTIYF.